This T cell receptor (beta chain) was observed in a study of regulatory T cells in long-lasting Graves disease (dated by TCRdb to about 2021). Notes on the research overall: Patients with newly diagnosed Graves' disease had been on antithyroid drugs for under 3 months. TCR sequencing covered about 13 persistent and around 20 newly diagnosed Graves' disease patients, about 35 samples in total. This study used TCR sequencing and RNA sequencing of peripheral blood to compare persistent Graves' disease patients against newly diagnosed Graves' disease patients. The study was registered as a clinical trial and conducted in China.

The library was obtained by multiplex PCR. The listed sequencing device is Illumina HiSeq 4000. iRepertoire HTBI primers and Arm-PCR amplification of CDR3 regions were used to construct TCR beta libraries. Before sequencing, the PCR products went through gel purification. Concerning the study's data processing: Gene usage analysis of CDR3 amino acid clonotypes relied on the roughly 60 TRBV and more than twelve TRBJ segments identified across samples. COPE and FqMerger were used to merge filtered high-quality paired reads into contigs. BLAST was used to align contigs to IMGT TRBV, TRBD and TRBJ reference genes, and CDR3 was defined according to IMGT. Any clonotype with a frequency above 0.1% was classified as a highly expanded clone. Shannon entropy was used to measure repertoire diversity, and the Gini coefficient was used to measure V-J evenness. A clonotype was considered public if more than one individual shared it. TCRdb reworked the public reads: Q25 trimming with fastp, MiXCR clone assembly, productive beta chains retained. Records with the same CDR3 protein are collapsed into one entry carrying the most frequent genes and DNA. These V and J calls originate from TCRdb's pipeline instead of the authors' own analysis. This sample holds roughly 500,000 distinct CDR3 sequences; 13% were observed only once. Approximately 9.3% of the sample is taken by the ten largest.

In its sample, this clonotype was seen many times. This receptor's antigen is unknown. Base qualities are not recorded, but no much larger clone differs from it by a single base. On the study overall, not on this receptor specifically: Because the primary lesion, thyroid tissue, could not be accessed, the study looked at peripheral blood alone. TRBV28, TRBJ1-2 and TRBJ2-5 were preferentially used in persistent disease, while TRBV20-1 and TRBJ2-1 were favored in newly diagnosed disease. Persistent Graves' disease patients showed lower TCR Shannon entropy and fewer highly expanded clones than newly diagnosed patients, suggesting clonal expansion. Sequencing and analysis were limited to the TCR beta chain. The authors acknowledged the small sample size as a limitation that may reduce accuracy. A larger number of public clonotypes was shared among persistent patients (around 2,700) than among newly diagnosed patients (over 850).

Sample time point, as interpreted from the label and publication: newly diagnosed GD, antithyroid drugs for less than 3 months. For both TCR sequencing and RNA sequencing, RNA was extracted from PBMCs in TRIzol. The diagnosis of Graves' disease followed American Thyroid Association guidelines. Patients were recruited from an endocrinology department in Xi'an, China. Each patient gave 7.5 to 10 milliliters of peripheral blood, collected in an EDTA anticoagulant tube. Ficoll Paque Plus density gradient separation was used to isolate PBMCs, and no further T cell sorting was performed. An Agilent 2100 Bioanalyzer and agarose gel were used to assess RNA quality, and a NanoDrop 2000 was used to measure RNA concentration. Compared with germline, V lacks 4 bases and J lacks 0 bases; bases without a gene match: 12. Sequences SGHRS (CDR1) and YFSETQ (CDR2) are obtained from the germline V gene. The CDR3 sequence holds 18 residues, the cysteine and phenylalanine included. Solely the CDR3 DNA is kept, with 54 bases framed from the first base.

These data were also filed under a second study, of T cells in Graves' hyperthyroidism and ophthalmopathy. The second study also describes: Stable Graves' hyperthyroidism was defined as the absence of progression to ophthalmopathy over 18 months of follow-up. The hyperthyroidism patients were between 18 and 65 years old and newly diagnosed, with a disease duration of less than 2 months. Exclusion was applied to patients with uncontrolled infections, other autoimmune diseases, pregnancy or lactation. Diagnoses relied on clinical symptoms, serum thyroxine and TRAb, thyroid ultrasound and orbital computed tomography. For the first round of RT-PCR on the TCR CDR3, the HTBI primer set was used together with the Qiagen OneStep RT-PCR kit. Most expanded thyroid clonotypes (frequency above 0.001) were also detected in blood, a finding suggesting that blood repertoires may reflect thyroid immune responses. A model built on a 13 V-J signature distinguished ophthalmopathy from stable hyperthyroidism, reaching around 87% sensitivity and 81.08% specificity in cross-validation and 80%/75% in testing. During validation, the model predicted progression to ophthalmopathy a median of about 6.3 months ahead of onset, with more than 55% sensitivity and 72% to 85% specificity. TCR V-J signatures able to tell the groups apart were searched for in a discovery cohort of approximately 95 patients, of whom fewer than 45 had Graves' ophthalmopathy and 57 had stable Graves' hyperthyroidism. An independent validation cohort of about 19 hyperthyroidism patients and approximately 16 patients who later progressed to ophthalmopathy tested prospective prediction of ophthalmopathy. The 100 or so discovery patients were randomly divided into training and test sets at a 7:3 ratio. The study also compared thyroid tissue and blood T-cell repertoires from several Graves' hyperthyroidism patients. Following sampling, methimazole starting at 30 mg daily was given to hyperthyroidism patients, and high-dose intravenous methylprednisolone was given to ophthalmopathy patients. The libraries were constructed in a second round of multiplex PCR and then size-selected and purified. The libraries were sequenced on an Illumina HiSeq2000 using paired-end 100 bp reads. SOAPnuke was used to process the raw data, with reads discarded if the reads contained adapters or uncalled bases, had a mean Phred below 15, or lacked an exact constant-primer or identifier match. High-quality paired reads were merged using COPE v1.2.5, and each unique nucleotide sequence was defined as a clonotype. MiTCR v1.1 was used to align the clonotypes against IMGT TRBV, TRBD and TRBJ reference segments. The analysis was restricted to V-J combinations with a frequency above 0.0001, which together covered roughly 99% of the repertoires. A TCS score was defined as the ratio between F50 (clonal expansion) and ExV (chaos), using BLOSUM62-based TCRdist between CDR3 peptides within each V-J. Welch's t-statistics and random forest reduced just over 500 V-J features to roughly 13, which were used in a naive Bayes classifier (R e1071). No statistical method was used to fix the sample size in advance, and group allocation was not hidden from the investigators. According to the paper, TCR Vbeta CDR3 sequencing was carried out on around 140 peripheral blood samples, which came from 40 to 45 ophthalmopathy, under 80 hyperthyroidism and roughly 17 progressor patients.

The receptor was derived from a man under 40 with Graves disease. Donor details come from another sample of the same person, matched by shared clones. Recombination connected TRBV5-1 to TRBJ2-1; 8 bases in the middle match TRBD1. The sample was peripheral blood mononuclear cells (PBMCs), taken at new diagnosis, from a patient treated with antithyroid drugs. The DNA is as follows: TGCGCCAGCAGCACGTTAAGGACAGGGACATTCTCCTACAATGAGCAGTTCTTC. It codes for CASSTLRTGTFSYNEQFF.